The rows below give T cell receptor beta chains drawn from one sample of a study of T-cell memory formation after mild COVID-19. From the 5' RACE reads, TCRdb called clonotypes with MiXCR, one entry per CDR3 protein. Of 550,000 to 700,000 distinct CDR3 sequences listed, roughly 17% are singletons. Sequencing was done on a sample of PBMCs or a T cell subset sorted from them (not recorded which). The receptors stem from an adult woman who had mild COVID-19 (a few samples of this study predate the infection). Cell type and time point are not known. Both conserved end residues are trimmed from each CDR3. The D gene is left open where the match is weak.

D | V | CDR3
TRBD1 | TRBV4-1 | ASSHILTGTGANVLT
- | TRBV3-1 | ASSQDGNTGELF
- | TRBV7-3 | ASSLGVLETQY
- | TRBV12-3/TRBV12-4 | ASSPGVDAGQY
- | TRBV12-3/TRBV12-4 | ASSLVKATEAF
- | TRBV4-1 | ASSHDDYGYT
- | TRBV24-1 | ATSDSASTDTQY
- | TRBV6-1 | ASSEQGEPNTEAF
TRBD1 | TRBV5-1 | ASSTDRGRFYGYT
TRBD1 | TRBV5-4 | ASSPGGVKSNTEAF
- | TRBV2 | ATRQDTGELF
- | TRBV19 | ASSIGGGPLRTQY
TRBD1 | TRBV20-1 | SASRGGTGEKLF
- | TRBV6-5 | ASSSTGSRDYGYT
- | TRBV23-1 | ASSQRYEQY
- | TRBV12-3/TRBV12-4 | ASSLARTPNEQF
- | TRBV20-1 | SARDLGLPLANTGELF
TRBD2 | TRBV24-1 | ATSDRTSSFNEQF
TRBD2 | TRBV3-1 | ASSQPLGSGGSGDTQY
TRBD1 | TRBV9 | ASSVQGTVSSYNEQF
- | TRBV6-2/TRBV6-3 | ASSYPTARITGELF
- | TRBV7-2 | ASSSGTTRGYT
TRBD1 | TRBV7-9 | ASSHGQGKNEQF
TRBD1 | TRBV6-5 | ASSWRDRGNNEQF
- | TRBV13 | ASSTRVEATDTQY
- | TRBV18 | ASSPRGRIII
- | TRBV20-1 | SARDRIGPRSDEQF
- | TRBV20-1 | SASYNEKLF
- | TRBV29-1 | SVDRGGTYEQY
TRBD2 | TRBV4-1 | ASSPRSGVAGGLRQETQY
TRBD1 | TRBV25-1 | ASSEYLPRGLGNTEAF
TRBD1 | TRBV5-1 | ASSFRTGRSGANVLT
- | TRBV6-6 | ASSLSGRDTEAF
TRBD2 | TRBV7-8 | ASSRNAGTSGYNEQF
TRBD1 | TRBV29-1 | SVGDFDRGEFTDTQY
TRBD2 | TRBV5-1 | ASSSGLAGGSETQY
TRBD2 | TRBV11-2 | ASSLRLAGGQDNEQF
TRBD2 | TRBV3-1 | ASSPPGLAANNEQF
- | TRBV9 | ASSNSMDSPLH
- | TRBV7-9 | AITGSGYEQY
TRBD1 | TRBV7-3 | ASSSSGTGDNEQF
- | TRBV4-1 | ASSHYDISGMNTEAF
- | TRBV4-2 | ASSQGPGGQVDTQY
TRBD2 | TRBV20-1 | SAMSGREAYNEQF
- | TRBV15 | ATTLDRNTEAF
- | TRBV29-1 | SARTADEYEQY
TRBD2 | TRBV7-2 | ASSRREGPYEQY
- | TRBV20-1 | SASIGRDTGELF
- | TRBV27 | ASSDSLWANVLT
- | TRBV7-2 | ASSLEWPYEQY
- | TRBV5-1 | ASSLDPFTEAF
- | TRBV7-9 | ASSSREYAYEQY
- | TRBV11-2 | ASINVPVGLRDKKETQY
- | TRBV29-1 | SVERTGSYT
- | TRBV7-3 | ASSFGHSYEQY
- | TRBV2 | ASSSYSDSYEQY